This T cell receptor beta chain was retrieved from a study of shared clonotypes between healthy human individuals. Assay: immunoSEQ multiplex PCR; the TCRdb copy retains only in-frame clones and omits some. The repertoire holds some 500,000 clones, with 90% to 97% as singletons. The CDR3 covers 14 residues. Germline assignment: CDR1 SGHRS and CDR2 YFSETQ. The junction had 6 bases not matched to a gene; V was cut back by 4 bases and J by 2 bases. The receptor was derived from a woman under 40 in good health. Sequenced material: naive CD4+ T cells sorted from blood. As for subset: CD45RA+ positively selected. This chain uses TRBV5-1 with TRBJ2-7, with TRBD1 identical over 7 bases. The CDR3 nucleotides are TGCGCCAGCAGCACAGGACAGGTAGCCTACGAGCAGTACTTC. It encodes CASSTGQVAYEQYF.